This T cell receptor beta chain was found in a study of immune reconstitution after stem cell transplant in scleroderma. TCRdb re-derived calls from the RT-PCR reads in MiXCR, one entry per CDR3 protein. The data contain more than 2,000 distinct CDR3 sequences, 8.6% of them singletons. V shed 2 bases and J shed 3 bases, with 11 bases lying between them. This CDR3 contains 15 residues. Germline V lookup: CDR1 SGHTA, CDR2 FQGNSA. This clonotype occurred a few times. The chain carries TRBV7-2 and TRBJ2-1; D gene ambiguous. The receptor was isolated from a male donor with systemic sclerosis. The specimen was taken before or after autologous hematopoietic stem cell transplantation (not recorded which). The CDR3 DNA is TGTGCCAGCAGCTTATTGGCCGGTTTCTACAATGAGCAGTTCTTC. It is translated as CASSLLAGFYNEQFF.